The 8 T cell receptor beta chains reported below all come from one sample, sequenced in a study of cytomegalovirus exposure and HLA in healthy donors. Researchers ran the PCR with 60 Vbeta and 13 Jbeta primers. Only in-frame clones appear in the TCRdb table, and some are missing; sequencing was by immunoSEQ multiplex PCR. The repertoire holds approximately 74,000 clones, with around 78% as singletons. Sequencing used PBMCs. Receptors originate from a middle-aged man in good health and CMV-seronegative.

The table lists this clone with a few counts. V is TRBV6-5 and J is TRBJ1-2; D remains unclear. This CDR3 comprises 14 residues. Between the trimmed V and J ends, which lost 2 bases and 0 bases, there was a span of 7 bases. Germline V gene sequence: CDR1 MNHEY, CDR2 SVGAGI. The CDR3 here is CASSYGPANYGYTF. The CDR3 coding sequence is TGTGCCAGCAGTTACGGGCCAGCTAACTATGGCTACACCTTC.

V usage is TRBV5-1 and J usage is TRBJ1-1; D remains ambiguous. The ends were cut back, 0 bases at V and 11 bases at J, with 17 bases in the middle. CDR1 and CDR2 from the germline V gene are SGHRS and YFSETQ. This CDR3 is 14 amino acids long. In DNA form, the CDR3 reads TGCGCCAGCAGCTTGGAAGGGAGCCTAGGCGCGGCTTTCTTT. Amino acid sequence: CASSLEGSLGAAFF. Full variable domain (rest looked up from reference TRBV5-1 and TRBJ1-1): KAGVTQTPRYLIKTRGQQVTLSCSPISGHRSVSWYQQTPGQGLQFLFEYFSETQRNKGNFPGRFSGRQFSNSRSEMNVSTLELGDSALYLCASSLEGSLGAAFFGQGTRLTVV.

This chain connects TRBV15 to TRBJ2-3; 11 bases are a match to TRBD2. The CDR3 is made up of 16 amino acids. Germline trimming cut 2 bases from V and 6 bases from J; bases unmatched to any gene: 7. The germline gives CDR1 LNHNV, CDR2 YYDKDF (reference sequence). The CDR3 protein is CATSRHSGLAVDTQYF. The CDR3 region has the DNA TGTGCCACCAGCAGACACTCGGGACTAGCGGTCGATACGCAGTATTTT.

The gene calls are TRBV7-6 and TRBJ2-5; 10 bases are a match to TRBD1. Germline values: CDR1 SGHVS, CDR2 FNYEAQ. V lost 0 bases and J lost 4; bases outside the gene matches: 5. This CDR3 is 16 amino acids long. CDR3 sequence reads: CASSLAVGQGGETQYF. The CDR3 DNA sequence: TGTGCCAGCAGCTTAGCAGTCGGACAGGGGGGAGAGACCCAGTACTTC.

CDR3 nucleotide sequence: TGTGCCAGTAGCCCCGACAGGGATGAAAAACTGTTTTTT. Its translation: CASSPDRDEKLFF. This rearrangement joins TRBV19 to TRBJ1-4, with 7 bases lining up with TRBD1. The V gene's germline CDR1 is LNHDA and CDR2 SQIVND (reference sequence). This CDR3 comprises 13 residues. V lost 6 bases and J lost 6; bases outside the gene matches: 4. The variable domain in full, completed from reference TRBV19 and TRBJ1-4, reads DGGITQSPKYLFRKEGQNVTLSCEQNLNHDAMYWYRQDPGQGLRLIYYSQIVNDFQKGDIAEGYSVSREKKESFPLTVTSAQKNPTAFYLCASSPDRDEKLFFGSGTQLSVL.

DNA of the CDR3: TGTGCCAGCAGTGTGTCGGGAGGGGTTTGGAATGAGCAGTTCTTC. The encoded protein is CASSVSGGVWNEQFF. J is TRBJ2-1 and V is TRBV6-4; 8 bases line up with TRBD2. The CDR3 extends over 15 amino acids. V trimming: 4 bases; J trimming: 7 bases; junction bases outside the gene matches: 9. Germline loops: CDR1 MRHNA, CDR2 SNTAGT.

V gene TRBV6-1 combines with J gene TRBJ2-3; D is unclear. Germline V gene lookup returns CDR1 MNHNS and CDR2 SASEGT. The V gene lost 7 bases and the J gene lost 3 bases, with 11 bases spanning the gap. This CDR3 is built from 13 residues. DNA for the CDR3: TGTGCCAGCAATAGTAGAGTGACAGATACGCAGTATTTT. It specifies CASNSRVTDTQYF.

This sequence joins TRBV4-2 and TRBJ2-7; 7 bases align to TRBD1. The CDR3 extends over 15 amino acids. The V gene end was trimmed by 4 bases and the J gene end by 2 bases; junction bases not matched to a gene: 8. In germline, CDR1 is LGHNA, CDR2 YNFKEQ. The CDR3: CASSPGTALPYEQYF. The CDR3 DNA follows: TGTGCCAGCAGCCCTGGGACAGCCCTCCCCTACGAGCAGTACTTC.